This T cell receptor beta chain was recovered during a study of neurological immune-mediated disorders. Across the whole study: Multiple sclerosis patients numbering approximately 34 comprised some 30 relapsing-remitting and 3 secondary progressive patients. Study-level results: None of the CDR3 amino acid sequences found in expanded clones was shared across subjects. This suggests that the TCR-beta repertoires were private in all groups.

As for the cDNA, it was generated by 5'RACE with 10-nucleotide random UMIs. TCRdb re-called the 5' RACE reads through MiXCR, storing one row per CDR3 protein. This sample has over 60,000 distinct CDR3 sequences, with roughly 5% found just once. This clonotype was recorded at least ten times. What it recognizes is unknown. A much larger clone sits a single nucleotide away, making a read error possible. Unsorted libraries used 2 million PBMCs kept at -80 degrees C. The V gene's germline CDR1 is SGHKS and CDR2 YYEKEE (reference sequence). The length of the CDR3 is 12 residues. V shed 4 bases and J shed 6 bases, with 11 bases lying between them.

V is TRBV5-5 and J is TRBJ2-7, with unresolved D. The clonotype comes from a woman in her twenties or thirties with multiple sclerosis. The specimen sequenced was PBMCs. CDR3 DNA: TGTGCCAGCAGCCTGAAGAGAAGCGAGCAGTACTTC. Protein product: CASSLKRSEQYF.